The rows below give T cell receptor beta chains drawn from one sample of a study of radiation and T cells in renal cell carcinoma. Assay: immunoSEQ multiplex PCR; the TCRdb copy retains only in-frame clones and omits some. The sample consists of 7,500 to 8,000 clones, about two thirds of them appearing once. Specimen: tumor tissue, collected from a patient whose treatment was nephrectomy without radiotherapy. All receptors derive from a woman between 65 and 79 years old with renal cell carcinoma. Each CDR3 is given without its conserved first and last residue. A D gene is named only where the DNA matches it firmly. Part of the rows lack a size; the others show once, few, many or a class for expanded clones.

CDR3: ASSEKGEAF
D: -
size: -
V: TRBV2

CDR3: ASSSSRDSPNSPLH
D: -
size: few
V: TRBV5-4

CDR3: ASSPERNQPQH
D: -
size: few
V: TRBV18

CDR3: ASSQEGEGHTDTQY
D: -
size: -
V: TRBV4-3

CDR3: AMGYEAGNEQF
D: -
size: -
V: TRBV10-3

CDR3: STGGVLLTDTQY
D: -
size: -
V: TRBV29-1

CDR3: ASSRDRNMEQY
D: TRBD1
size: -
V: TRBV7-2

CDR3: ASSHELKDGYT
D: -
size: -
V: TRBV7-3

CDR3: ASSFTVGGEQF
D: -
size: large
V: TRBV27

CDR3: ASSKRGGNTEAF
D: -
size: -
V: TRBV21-1

CDR3: ASSPPMSSYGYT
D: -
size: few
V: TRBV19

CDR3: ASSVTSGGVETQY
D: TRBD2
size: -
V: TRBV5-1

CDR3: ASSQPGQGIGGYGYT
D: TRBD1
size: once
V: TRBV5-4

CDR3: ASRKGAPNTEAF
D: TRBD1
size: -
V: TRBV2

CDR3: ATSSWGQGKETQY
D: TRBD1
size: -
V: TRBV15

CDR3: ASSLLAGAPYEQY
D: TRBD2
size: once
V: TRBV11-2

CDR3: ASSQDNGGIAKNIQY
D: -
size: -
V: TRBV4-3

CDR3: ASSAQTSGGRRKLF
D: TRBD1
size: -
V: TRBV27

CDR3: ASSLEGYNEQF
D: -
size: -
V: TRBV11-3

CDR3: ASSLESGHTEAF
D: -
size: -
V: TRBV11-2

CDR3: ASSEDRAHTEAF
D: TRBD1
size: -
V: TRBV6-6

CDR3: ASSEGQGTDGYT
D: TRBD1
size: -
V: TRBV5-1

CDR3: ASRNTGRRETQY
D: -
size: -
V: TRBV2

CDR3: ASSPGLNTGELF
D: -
size: -
V: TRBV7-2

CDR3: ASSYSLMGNTEAF
D: -
size: few
V: TRBV6-5